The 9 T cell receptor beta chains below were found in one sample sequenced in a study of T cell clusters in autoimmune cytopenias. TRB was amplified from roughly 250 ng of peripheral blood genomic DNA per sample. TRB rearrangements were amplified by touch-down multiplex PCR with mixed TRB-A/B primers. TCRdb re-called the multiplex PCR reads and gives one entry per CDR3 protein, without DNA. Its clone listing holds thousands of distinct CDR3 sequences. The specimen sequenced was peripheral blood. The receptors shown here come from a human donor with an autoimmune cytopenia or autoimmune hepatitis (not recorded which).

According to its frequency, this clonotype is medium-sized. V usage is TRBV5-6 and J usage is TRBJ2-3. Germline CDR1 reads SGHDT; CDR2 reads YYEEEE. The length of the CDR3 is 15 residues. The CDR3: CASSLQETLTDTQYF.

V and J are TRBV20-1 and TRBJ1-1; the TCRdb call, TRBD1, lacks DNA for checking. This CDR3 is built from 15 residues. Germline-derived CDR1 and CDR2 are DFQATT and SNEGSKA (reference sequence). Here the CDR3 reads CSASRQLKVDTEAFF.

Here the CDR3 reads CARRADGAPWNEQFF. The rearrangement joins TRBV4-2 to TRBJ2-1; the TCRdb call, TRBD1, lacks DNA for checking. Germline-derived CDR1 and CDR2 are LGHNA and YNFKEQ. The CDR3 length is 15 residues.

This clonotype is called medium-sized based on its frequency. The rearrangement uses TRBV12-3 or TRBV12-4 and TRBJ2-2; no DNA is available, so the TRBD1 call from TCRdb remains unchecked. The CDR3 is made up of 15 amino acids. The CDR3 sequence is CASSLRTARSGELFF.

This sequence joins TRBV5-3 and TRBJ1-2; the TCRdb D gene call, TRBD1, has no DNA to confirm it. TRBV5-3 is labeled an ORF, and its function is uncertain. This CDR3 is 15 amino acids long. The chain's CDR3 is CARSLEGQGYGGYTF.

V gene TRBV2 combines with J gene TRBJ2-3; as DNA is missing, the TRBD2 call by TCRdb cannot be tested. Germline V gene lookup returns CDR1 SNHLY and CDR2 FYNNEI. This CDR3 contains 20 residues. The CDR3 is CASRDPTGTSGGHDTDTQYF.

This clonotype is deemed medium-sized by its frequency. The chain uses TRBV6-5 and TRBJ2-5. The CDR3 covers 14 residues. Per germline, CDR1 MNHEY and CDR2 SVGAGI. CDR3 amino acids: CASSYSRVGETQYF.

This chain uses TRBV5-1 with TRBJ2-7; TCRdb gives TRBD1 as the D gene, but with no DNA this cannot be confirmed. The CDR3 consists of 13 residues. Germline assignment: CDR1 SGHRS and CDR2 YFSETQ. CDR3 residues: CASSLRGAYEQYF.

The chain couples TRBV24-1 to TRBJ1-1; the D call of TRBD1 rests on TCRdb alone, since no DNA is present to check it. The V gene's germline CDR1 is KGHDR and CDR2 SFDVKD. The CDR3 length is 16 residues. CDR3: CATSRGGSSRDTEAFF.